This T cell receptor beta chain was sequenced for a study of blood T cell repertoires in COVID-19. Sequencing used immunoSEQ multiplex PCR; TCRdb keeps in-frame clones, though not all of them. The table shows around 380,000 clones, with 81% occurring only once. The CDR3 extends over 18 amino acids. Germline CDR1 and CDR2: SGHRS and YFSETQ. The V and J ends lost 4 bases and 4 bases, in that order; junction bases with no gene match: 11. This chain uses TRBV5-1 with TRBJ2-3, with TRBD2 matching 14 bases. The sequence was obtained from a human donor with acute or convalescent COVID-19. The donor label of this sample is uncertain. Sequenced: peripheral blood. CDR3 nucleotides: TGCGCCAGCAGCGGACTAGCGGGGGGCCAGATGGGTCCAGATACGCAGTATTTT. Its protein product is CASSGLAGGQMGPDTQYF. The full variable domain, completed using reference TRBV5-1 and TRBJ2-3, is KAGVTQTPRYLIKTRGQQVTLSCSPISGHRSVSWYQQTPGQGLQFLFEYFSETQRNKGNFPGRFSGRQFSNSRSEMNVSTLELGDSALYLCASSGLAGGQMGPDTQYFGPGTRLTVL.